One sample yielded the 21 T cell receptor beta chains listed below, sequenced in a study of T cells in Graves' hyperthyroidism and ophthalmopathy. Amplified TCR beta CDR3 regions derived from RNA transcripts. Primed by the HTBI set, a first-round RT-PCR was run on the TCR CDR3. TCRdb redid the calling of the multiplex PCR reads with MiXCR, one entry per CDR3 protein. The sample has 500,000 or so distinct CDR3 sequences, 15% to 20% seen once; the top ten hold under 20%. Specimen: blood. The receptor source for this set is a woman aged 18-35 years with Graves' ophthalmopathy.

CDR3 sequence (DNA): TGTGCCAGCAGGGGTTACAGGGGATATCAGCCCCAGCATTTT. Its translation: CASRGYRGYQPQHF. V gene TRBV6-1 combines with J gene TRBJ1-5, with 7 bases fitting TRBD1. The CDR3 sequence is 14 residues long. The V and J ends lost 6 bases and 5 bases, in that order; junction bases with no gene match: 7. CDR1 MNHNS and CDR2 SASEGT come from the germline V gene.

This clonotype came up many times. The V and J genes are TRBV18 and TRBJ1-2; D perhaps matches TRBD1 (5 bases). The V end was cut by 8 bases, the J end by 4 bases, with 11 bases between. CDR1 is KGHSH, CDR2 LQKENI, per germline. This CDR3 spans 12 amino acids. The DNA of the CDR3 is TGTGCCAGCCACGAGACAGCCTATGGCTACACCTTC. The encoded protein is CASHETAYGYTF.

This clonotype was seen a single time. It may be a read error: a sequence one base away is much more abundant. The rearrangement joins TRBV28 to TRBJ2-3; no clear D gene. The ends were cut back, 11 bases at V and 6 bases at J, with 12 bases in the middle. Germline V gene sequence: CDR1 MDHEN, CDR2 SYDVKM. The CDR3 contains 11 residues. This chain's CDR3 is CAGGYIDTQYF. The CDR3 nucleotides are TGTGCCGGCGGTTACATCGATACGCAGTATTTT.

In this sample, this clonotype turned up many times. The CDR3 region has the DNA TGTGCCAGCAGTTTATGGGGACAGGGCGGCCAGCCCCAGCATTTT. This gives the protein CASSLWGQGGQPQHF. The chain is built from TRBV27 and TRBJ1-5, with TRBD1 matching over 9 bases. The CDR3 spans 15 residues. V shed 1 base and J 7 bases; nucleotides not matched to a gene: 5. Germline V gene sequence: CDR1 MNHEY, CDR2 SMNVEV (reference sequence).

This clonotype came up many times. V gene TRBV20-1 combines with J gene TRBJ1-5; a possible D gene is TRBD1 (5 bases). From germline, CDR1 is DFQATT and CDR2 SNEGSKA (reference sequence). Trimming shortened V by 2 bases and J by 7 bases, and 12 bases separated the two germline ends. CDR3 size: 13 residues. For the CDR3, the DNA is TGCAGTGCTAGACCCCAGGGTAGCCAGCCCCAGCATTTT. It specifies CSARPQGSQPQHF.

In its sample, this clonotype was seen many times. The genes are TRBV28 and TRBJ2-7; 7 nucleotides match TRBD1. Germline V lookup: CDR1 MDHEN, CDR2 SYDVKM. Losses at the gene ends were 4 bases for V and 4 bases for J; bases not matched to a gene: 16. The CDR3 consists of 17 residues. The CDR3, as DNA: TGTGCCAGCAGTTCCATCCTCACGACAGGGAAGGGTTACGAGCAGTACTTC. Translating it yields CASSSILTTGKGYEQYF.

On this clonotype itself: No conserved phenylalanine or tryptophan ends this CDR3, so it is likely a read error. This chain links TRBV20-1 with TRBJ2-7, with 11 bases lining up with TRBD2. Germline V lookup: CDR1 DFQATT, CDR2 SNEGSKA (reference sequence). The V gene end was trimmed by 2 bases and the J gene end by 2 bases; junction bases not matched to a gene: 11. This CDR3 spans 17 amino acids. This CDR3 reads CSARPPGLAALTYEQYL. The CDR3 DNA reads TGCAGTGCTAGACCCCCGGGACTAGCGGCCCTGACCTACGAGCAGTACCTC.

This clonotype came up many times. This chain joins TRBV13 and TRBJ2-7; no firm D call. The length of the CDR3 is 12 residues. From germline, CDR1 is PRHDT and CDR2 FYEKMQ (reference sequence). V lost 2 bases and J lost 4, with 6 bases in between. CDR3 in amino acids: CASSLRTYEQYF. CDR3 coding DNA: TGTGCCAGCAGCTTACGTACTTACGAGCAGTACTTC.

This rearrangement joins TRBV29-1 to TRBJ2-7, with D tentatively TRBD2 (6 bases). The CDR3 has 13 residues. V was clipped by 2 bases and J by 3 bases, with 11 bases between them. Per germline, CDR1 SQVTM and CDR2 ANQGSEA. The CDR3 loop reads CSVETGAGYEQYF. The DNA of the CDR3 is TGCAGCGTTGAAACAGGAGCGGGCTACGAGCAGTACTTC.

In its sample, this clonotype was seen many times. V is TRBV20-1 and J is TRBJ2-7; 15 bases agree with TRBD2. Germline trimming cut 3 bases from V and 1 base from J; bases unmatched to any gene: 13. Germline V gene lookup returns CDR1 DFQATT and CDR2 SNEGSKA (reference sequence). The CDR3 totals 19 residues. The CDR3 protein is CSASANPGLAGGPSYEQYF. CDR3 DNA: TGCAGTGCTAGTGCAAATCCGGGACTAGCGGGGGGTCCTTCCTACGAGCAGTACTTC.

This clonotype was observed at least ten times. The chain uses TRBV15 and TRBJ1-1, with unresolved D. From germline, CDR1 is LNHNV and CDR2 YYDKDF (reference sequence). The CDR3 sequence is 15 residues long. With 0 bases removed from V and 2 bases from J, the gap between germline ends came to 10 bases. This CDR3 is CATSRDPTPNTEAFF. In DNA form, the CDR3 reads TGTGCCACCAGCAGAGATCCGACTCCAAACACTGAAGCTTTCTTT.

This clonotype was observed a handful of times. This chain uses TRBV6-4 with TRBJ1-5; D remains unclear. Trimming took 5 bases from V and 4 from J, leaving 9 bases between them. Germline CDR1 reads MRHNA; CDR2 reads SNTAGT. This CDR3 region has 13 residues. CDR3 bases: TGTGCCAGCAGTCATGAGGCGAATCAGCCCCAGCATTTT. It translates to CASSHEANQPQHF.

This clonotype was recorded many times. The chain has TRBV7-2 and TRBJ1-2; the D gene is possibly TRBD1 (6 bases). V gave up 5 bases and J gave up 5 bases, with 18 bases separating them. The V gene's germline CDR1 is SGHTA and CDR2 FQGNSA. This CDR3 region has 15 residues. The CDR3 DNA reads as TGTGCCAGCAGCCCCGATCATGGGGGCAGATATGGCTACACCTTC. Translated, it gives CASSPDHGGRYGYTF.

CDR3: CASSHPVSGANVLTF. The CDR3 DNA follows: TGTGCCAGCAGCCACCCCGTATCTGGGGCCAACGTCCTGACTTTC. The V call is TRBV7-9, the J call TRBJ2-6; no firm D call. This CDR3 has 15 residues. Per the germline V gene, CDR1 is SEHNR and CDR2 is FQNEAQ (reference sequence). V was trimmed by 5 bases and J by 1 base, leaving 9 bases between them.

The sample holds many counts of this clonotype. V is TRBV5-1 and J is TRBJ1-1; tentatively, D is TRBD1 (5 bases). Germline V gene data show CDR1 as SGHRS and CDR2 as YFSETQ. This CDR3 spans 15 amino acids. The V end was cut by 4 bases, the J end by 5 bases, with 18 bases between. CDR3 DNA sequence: TGCGCCAGCAGCGGGGAAGAAGGGGCCGAAACTGAAGCTTTCTTT. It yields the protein CASSGEEGAETEAFF.

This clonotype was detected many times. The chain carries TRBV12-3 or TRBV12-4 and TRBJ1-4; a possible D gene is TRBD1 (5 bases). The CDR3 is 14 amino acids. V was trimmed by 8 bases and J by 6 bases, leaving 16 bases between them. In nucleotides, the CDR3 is TGTGCCAGCGGTGGGGCGAGGATCTATGAAAAACTGTTTTTT. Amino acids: CASGGARIYEKLFF.

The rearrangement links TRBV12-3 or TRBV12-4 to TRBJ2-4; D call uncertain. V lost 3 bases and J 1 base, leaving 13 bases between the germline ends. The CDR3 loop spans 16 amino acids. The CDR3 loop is CASSLVGAWAKNIQYF. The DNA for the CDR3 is TGTGCCAGCAGTTTGGTGGGCGCATGGGCCAAAAACATTCAGTACTTC.

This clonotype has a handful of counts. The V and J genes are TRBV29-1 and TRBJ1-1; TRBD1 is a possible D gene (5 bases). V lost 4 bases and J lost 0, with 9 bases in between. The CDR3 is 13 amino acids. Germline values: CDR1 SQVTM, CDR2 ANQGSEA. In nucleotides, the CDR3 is TGCAGCGTTGGAGGGGTTATGAACACTGAAGCTTTCTTT. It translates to CSVGGVMNTEAFF.

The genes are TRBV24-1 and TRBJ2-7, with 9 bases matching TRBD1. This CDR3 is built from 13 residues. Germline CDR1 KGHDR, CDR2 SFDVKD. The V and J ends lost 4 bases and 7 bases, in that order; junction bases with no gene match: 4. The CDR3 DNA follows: TGTGCCACCAGTGACCGACAGGGGGATGAGCAGTACTTC. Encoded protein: CATSDRQGDEQYF.

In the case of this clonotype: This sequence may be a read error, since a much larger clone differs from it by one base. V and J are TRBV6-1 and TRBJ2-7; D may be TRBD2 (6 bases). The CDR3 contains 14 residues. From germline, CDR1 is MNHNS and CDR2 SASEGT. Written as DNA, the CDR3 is TGTGCCGGGAATAGCGGAGAGAGCCCCTACGAGCGGTACTTC. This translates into CAGNSGESPYERYF.

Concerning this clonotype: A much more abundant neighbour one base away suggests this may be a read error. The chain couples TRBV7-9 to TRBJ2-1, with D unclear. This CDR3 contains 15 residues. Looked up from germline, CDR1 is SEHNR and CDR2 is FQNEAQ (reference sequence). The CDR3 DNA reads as TGTGCCGGCAGCTTGATCGACCGACCCTACAATGAGCAGTTCTTC. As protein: CAGSLIDRPYNEQFF.